Listed below are T cell receptor beta chains from one sample, sequenced in a study of blood T cell repertoires in COVID-19. Sequencing was performed with immunoSEQ multiplex PCR; in TCRdb, only in-frame clones are kept and a portion is missing. The table includes a few hundred thousand clones, roughly 86% detected once. The sample was peripheral blood. These receptors came from a woman in her 30s with COVID-19, enrolled during active disease. CDR3s include the opening cysteine and the closing phenylalanine or tryptophan. Fields, in order: clone size, D gene, CDR3 length, J gene, V gene, CDR3 DNA, CDR3 protein. D genes are given only for firm matches. Part of the rows lack a size; the others show once, few, many or a class for expanded clones.

size: -
D: TRBD2
length: 14
J: TRBJ2-7
V: TRBV30
DNA: TGTGCCTGGAGTGTAATAGCGGGAATGGGTGAGCAGTACTTC
CDR3: CAWSVIAGMGEQYF

size: -
D: -
length: 13
J: TRBJ2-7
V: TRBV10-1
DNA: TGCGCCAGGAAAACCGAGAGCTCCTACGAGCAGTACTTC
CDR3: CARKTESSYEQYF

size: -
D: -
length: 15
J: TRBJ2-1
V: TRBV28
DNA: TGTGCCAGCCTCGTCGGGGGAGCGGGCTACAATGAGCAGTTCTTC
CDR3: CASLVGGAGYNEQFF

size: -
D: TRBD2
length: 16
J: TRBJ2-7
V: TRBV7-9
DNA: TGTGCCAGCAGTCCCCGGCTAGCGGGTAGCTCCTACGAGCAGTACTTC
CDR3: CASSPRLAGSSYEQYF

size: -
D: -
length: 13
J: TRBJ1-2
V: TRBV3-1/TRBV3-2
DNA: TGTGCCAGCAGGGGGGCCGCCTCGTATGGCTACACCTTC
CDR3: CASRGAASYGYTF

size: once
D: -
length: 12
J: TRBJ1-2
V: TRBV24-1
DNA: TGTGCCACCAGTACACGGGACTATGGCTACACCTTC
CDR3: CATSTRDYGYTF

size: -
D: TRBD2
length: 18
J: TRBJ2-7
V: TRBV6-2/TRBV6-3
DNA: TGTGCCAGCAGTTACAGGGGACTATCCCGCCAAGCTGGCTACGAGCAGTACTTC
CDR3: CASSYRGLSRQAGYEQYF

size: -
D: TRBD1
length: 16
J: TRBJ2-1
V: TRBV19
DNA: TGTGCCAGTAGTATCCAGGACAGGCCGTCCTACAATGAGCAGTTCTTC
CDR3: CASSIQDRPSYNEQFF

size: -
D: TRBD2
length: 16
J: TRBJ2-3
V: TRBV19
DNA: TGTGCCAGTAGTATAAGACCACTAGCGGGGCCAGATACGCAGTATTTT
CDR3: CASSIRPLAGPDTQYF

size: -
D: TRBD1
length: 15
J: TRBJ1-5
V: TRBV2
DNA: TGTGCCAGCAAAACGGGACAGGGGCGCAATCAGCCCCAGCATTTT
CDR3: CASKTGQGRNQPQHF

size: -
D: -
length: 13
J: TRBJ1-2
V: TRBV6-5
DNA: TGTGCCGGCAGTTACTCGCGGGCCTATGGCTACACCTTC
CDR3: CAGSYSRAYGYTF

size: few
D: TRBD1
length: 15
J: TRBJ2-5
V: TRBV6-5
DNA: TGTGCCAGCAGGGGACAGGGGGCCGGAGAGAAGACCCAGTACTTC
CDR3: CASRGQGAGEKTQYF

size: -
D: -
length: 15
J: TRBJ2-1
V: TRBV4-1
DNA: TGCGCCAGCAGCCAAGTTTCAGGGTCGGCAAATGAGCAGTTCTTC
CDR3: CASSQVSGSANEQFF

size: -
D: -
length: 14
J: TRBJ2-1
V: TRBV29-1
DNA: -
CDR3: CSVGPGLAGAEQFF

size: -
D: TRBD2
length: 17
J: TRBJ2-1
V: TRBV4-1
DNA: TGCGCCAGCAGCCATACGCTAGCGGGAGGTACCAACAATGAGCAGTTCTTC
CDR3: CASSHTLAGGTNNEQFF

size: -
D: -
length: 13
J: TRBJ2-5
V: TRBV9
DNA: TGTGCCAGCAGCGTAGGGTACGGAGAGACCCAGTACTTC
CDR3: CASSVGYGETQYF

size: -
D: TRBD1
length: 12
J: TRBJ1-2
V: TRBV27
DNA: TGTGCCAGCAAGGGACAGAACTATGGCTACACCTTC
CDR3: CASKGQNYGYTF

size: -
D: TRBD2
length: 14
J: TRBJ2-7
V: TRBV6-5
DNA: TGTGCCAGTAGCGGGGGCCATATGGGCTACGAGCAGTACTTC
CDR3: CASSGGHMGYEQYF

size: -
D: TRBD2
length: 15
J: TRBJ2-3
V: TRBV2
DNA: TGTGCCAGCAGTCCCGGGACTAGTAGTCCAGATACGCAGTATTTT
CDR3: CASSPGTSSPDTQYF

size: -
D: TRBD1
length: 13
J: TRBJ1-6
V: TRBV19
DNA: TGTGCCAGTAGTCACAGGGGAAATTCACCCCTCCACTTT
CDR3: CASSHRGNSPLHF

size: -
D: TRBD2
length: 16
J: TRBJ2-5
V: TRBV27
DNA: TGTGCCAGCAGCTTCCAAGGAGCGGGATTCCGGGAGACCCAGTACTTC
CDR3: CASSFQGAGFRETQYF

size: -
D: -
length: 14
J: TRBJ2-1
V: TRBV30
DNA: TGTGCCTGGAGTCGACTAGGCTCCTACAATGAGCAGTTCTTC
CDR3: CAWSRLGSYNEQFF

size: -
D: -
length: 14
J: TRBJ2-1
V: TRBV5-4
DNA: TGTGCCAGCAGCCTGGGACTGTCCTACAATGAGCAGTTCTTC
CDR3: CASSLGLSYNEQFF

size: -
D: -
length: 15
J: TRBJ2-3
V: TRBV25-1
DNA: TGTGCCAGCAGCTTAAAAGGCAGCGGCACAGATACGCAGTATTTT
CDR3: CASSLKGSGTDTQYF

size: -
D: TRBD2
length: 14
J: TRBJ2-7
V: TRBV15
DNA: TGTGCCACCAGGGCAGCGGGAGGGCACTACGAGCAGTACTTC
CDR3: CATRAAGGHYEQYF

size: -
D: TRBD2
length: 17
J: TRBJ2-6
V: TRBV9
DNA: TGTGCCAGCAGCGCCCTGAGCGGGGTCACTGGGGCCAACGTCCTGACTTTC
CDR3: CASSALSGVTGANVLTF

size: -
D: -
length: 12
J: TRBJ2-7
V: TRBV12-3/TRBV12-4
DNA: TGTGCCAGCAGTTTAGGGGGAGAAGAGCAGTACTTC
CDR3: CASSLGGEEQYF

size: -
D: TRBD1
length: 12
J: TRBJ2-7
V: TRBV27
DNA: TGTGCCAGCAGCGACGACAGGGACGAGCAGTACTTC
CDR3: CASSDDRDEQYF

size: -
D: -
length: 12
J: TRBJ1-2
V: TRBV6-5
DNA: TGTGCCAGCAAGGAGGGGATGTATGGCTACACCTTC
CDR3: CASKEGMYGYTF

size: -
D: -
length: 17
J: TRBJ2-7
V: TRBV11-2
DNA: TGTGCCAGCAGCTCCTCATGGAGCGGTCAACATCTCTACGAGCAGTACTTC
CDR3: CASSSSWSGQHLYEQYF